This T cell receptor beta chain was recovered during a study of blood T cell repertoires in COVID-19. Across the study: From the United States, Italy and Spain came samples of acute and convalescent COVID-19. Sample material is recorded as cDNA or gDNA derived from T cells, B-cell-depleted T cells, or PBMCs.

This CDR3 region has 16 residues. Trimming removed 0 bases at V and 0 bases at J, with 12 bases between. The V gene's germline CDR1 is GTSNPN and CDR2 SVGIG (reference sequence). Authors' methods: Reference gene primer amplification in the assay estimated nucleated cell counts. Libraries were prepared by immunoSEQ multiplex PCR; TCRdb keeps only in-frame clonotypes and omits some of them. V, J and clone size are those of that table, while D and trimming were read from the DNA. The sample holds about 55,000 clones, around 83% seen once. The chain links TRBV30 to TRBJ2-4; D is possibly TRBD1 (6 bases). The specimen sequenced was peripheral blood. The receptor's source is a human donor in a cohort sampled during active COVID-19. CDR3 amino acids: CAWSVWTAGAKNIQYF. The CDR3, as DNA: TGTGCCTGGAGTGTTTGGACAGCAGGAGCCAAAAACATTCAGTACTTC.